The source of this T cell receptor beta chain is a study of Graves' ophthalmopathy and Graves' hyperthyroidism (dated by TCRdb to the late 2010s). Regarding the study in general: Peripheral blood samples were taken at the time of initial diagnosis, before any treatment was given. TCR beta repertoire signatures were used to distinguish Graves' ophthalmopathy from Graves' hyperthyroidism and to predict progression to ophthalmopathy. In total, 135 blood samples were TCR-sequenced: roughly 45 ophthalmopathy, some 75 hyperthyroidism and about 17 hyperthyroidism-to-ophthalmopathy patients. A discovery set of 90 to 100 patients (about 45 ophthalmopathy, 55 to 60 stable hyperthyroidism) was enrolled to explore V-J signatures distinguishing ophthalmopathy from hyperthyroidism. An independent validation cohort comprised around 20 hyperthyroidism patients and roughly 15 patients who later progressed from hyperthyroidism to ophthalmopathy. T-cell repertoires of thyroid tissue and blood were compared in six hyperthyroidism patients. After sampling, hyperthyroidism patients received methimazole starting at 30 mg daily, and ophthalmopathy patients received high-dose intravenous methylprednisolone.

Overall study outcomes, separate from this receptor: In validation, the model predicted ophthalmopathy progression with 55% to 71% sensitivity and roughly 72% specificity; roughly 12 predicted patients were CT-confirmed with GO in a median of about 7.1 months. Most of the expanded thyroid clonotypes with a frequency above 0.001 were also detected in blood, and it was suggested that the thyroid immune response may be reflected by blood repertoires. No statistical method was used to predetermine the sample size, and group allocation was not hidden from the investigators. In cross-validation, the 13-signature model distinguished ophthalmopathy from stable hyperthyroidism with just over 85% sensitivity and roughly 81% specificity, while in the test set the corresponding values were approximately 80% and 75%.

Looking up the germline V gene (reference sequence) yields CDR1 SEHNR and CDR2 FQNEAQ. The germline ends are 18 bases apart after V is trimmed by 5 bases and J by 6 bases. Reading from cysteine to phenylalanine, the CDR3 counts 15 amino acids. Just the 45-base CDR3 DNA is kept, in frame starting at base 1. Concerning this clonotype itself: The target of this receptor is not known. Per-nucleotide qualities are absent, and no much larger clonotype sits a single base away.

TCR beta CDR3 regions were amplified from RNA transcripts for repertoire sequencing. HTBI primers and the Qiagen OneStep RT-PCR kit were used in a first-round RT-PCR, which was followed by a second-round multiplex PCR, size selection and purification. Libraries were sequenced paired-end with 100 bp reads on an Illumina HiSeq2000. Processing in the source paper ran as follows. SOAPnuke was used to process the reads, throwing out any read that had adapters, had uncalled bases, had a mean Phred below 15, or lacked an exact constant-primer or identifier match. COPE v1.2.5 was used to merge high-quality paired reads. Each unique nucleotide sequence was treated as a clonotype, and MiTCR v1.1 was used to align the clonotypes to the IMGT TRB V, D and J references. The analysis was limited to V-J combinations with a frequency above 0.0001, which together covered around 99% of the repertoires. For each V-J combination, a TCR clonal expansion and chaos score was defined as the ratio of F50 clonal expansion to chaos observed in the TCRdist matrix. Welch's t-statistics and random forest were used to reduce features to about 14 V-J combinations, which were fed into a naive Bayes classifier. The similarity between thyroid and blood repertoires was quantified using the Morisita-Horn index. TCRdb reran the public reads through fastp at Q25 and MiXCR, keeping productive beta chains. All rows with the same CDR3 protein become a single entry with the most common DNA and genes. TCRdb, rather than the study authors, made the V and J calls. This sample comprises roughly 700,000 distinct CDR3 sequences, roughly two fifths of them detected only once. The ten largest clonotypes hold approximately 46% of the sample.

Patients with ophthalmopathy had moderately to severely active disease, with a Clinical Activity Score of 3 or more, a NOSPECS grade of 4 or more, and a disease duration of less than 3 months. Patients were excluded if they had other autoimmune diseases, uncontrolled infections, pregnancy or lactation. Diagnosis was based on clinical symptoms, serum thyroxine, TRAb, thyroid ultrasound and orbital computed tomography. Ficoll-Paque density gradient centrifugation was used to isolate PBMCs from around 10 ml of fresh peripheral blood. Total RNA was extracted using Trizol reagent, and RNA quality was checked on an Agilent 2100 Bioanalyzer.

This sequence originates from an adult man with Graves' ophthalmopathy. Sequencing was done on a sample of peripheral blood. The chain is made from TRBV7-9 and TRBJ2-3; TRBD1 is a possible D gene, resting on 6 matching bases. CDR3 loop: CASSPTGTWGDTQYF. The sequenced DNA is TGTGCCAGCAGCCCGACCGGGACATGGGGGGATACGCAGTATTTT.